This T cell receptor (beta chain) comes out of a study of CD8 T cells in ankylosing spondylitis. Overall study results and limits: Apparently characteristic of ankylosing spondylitis blood was a TCR beta motif (about eight highly homologous variants). Matched ankylosing spondylitis synovial fluid reportedly showed significant enrichment of disease-linked clones. Past research had described some motif variants in reactive arthritis synovial fluid and blood.

This clonotype was seen many times. Its antigen is not known. A single record per CDR3 protein comes from TCRdb applying MiXCR to the 5' RACE reads. Among under 250,000 distinct CDR3 sequences listed, roughly 10% were seen once. Germline V gives CDR1 SGHAT, CDR2 FQDESV (reference sequence). V gave up 2 bases and J gave up 0 bases, with 23 bases separating them. This CDR3 has 19 residues. The receptor comes from a male donor with ankylosing spondylitis or in good health (not recorded which). This chain links TRBV11-1 with TRBJ2-7; D may correspond to TRBD1 or TRBD2 (5 bases each). The sample taken for sequencing was blood, either unsorted or a sorted T cell fraction (not recorded which). The CDR3 loop reads CASSLFATSGRVSSYEQYF. The CDR3 coding sequence is TGTGCCAGCAGCTTATTTGCTACATCGGGGCGGGTGAGCTCCTACGAGCAGTACTTC.